This TCR beta chain was sequenced in a study of metastatic and nonmetastatic thyroid tumors. About the study: Patients with malignant and benign thyroid disease provided blood and tumor or nodule tissue, whose repertoires were compared. General study points: In blood and tumor, TCR beta diversity was reportedly significantly higher in malignant thyroid tumors than in benign nodules.

The entire patient cohort was treatment-naive prior to thyroid surgery. The ends were cut back, 3 bases at V and 0 bases at J, with 12 bases in the middle. The CDR3 runs 14 residues. Germline values: CDR1 DFQATT, CDR2 SNEGSKA (reference sequence). Methods used by the authors: A distant-metastasis classifier for papillary thyroid cancer was built using CDR3 differences across clinicopathological groups. TCRdb redid the clone calls on the PCR reads using MiXCR. TCRdb, not the original authors, processed these V and J calls. The sample includes tens of thousands of clones, roughly 25% of them seen just once. This clone came up once. Its antigen remains unidentified.

Sequencing was done on a sample of blood. The chain is built from TRBV20-1 and TRBJ2-7; D remains unclear. The TCR was taken from a female donor with papillary thyroid cancer or a benign thyroid nodule (not recorded which). Some clones in this sample may be carry-over from other donors' samples. CDR3 sequence: CSASGPVTSYEQYF. CDR3 coding DNA: TGCAGTGCTAGTGGTCCGGTCACCTCCTACGAGCAGTACTTC.